These 9 T cell receptor beta chains share one sample of origin, sequenced in a study of cytomegalovirus exposure and HLA in healthy donors. Vbeta (60) and Jbeta (13) primers were used in the PCR. The protocol was immunoSEQ multiplex PCR, while the TCRdb copy is restricted to in-frame clones and leaves out a portion. The sample holds about 190,000 clones, about four fifths seen once. The sample was PBMCs. These receptors were obtained from a man aged 18 to 30 in good health and CMV-seronegative.

This chain links TRBV4-3 with TRBJ2-4; no clear D. The CDR3 is 17 residues long. The V end was cut by 1 base, the J end by 0 bases, with 13 bases between. Germline V lookup: CDR1 LGHNA, CDR2 YSLEER. CDR3 DNA sequence: TGCGCCAGCAGCCAAGGGGCCGGTACCCTAGCCAAAAACATTCAGTACTTC. Its translation: CASSQGAGTLAKNIQYF.

This clone was counted between two and nine times. The chain carries TRBV9 and TRBJ2-3; D ambiguous. Trimming stripped 4 bases from V and 9 bases from J, with 12 bases between. This CDR3 has 12 residues. Germline assignment: CDR1 SGDLS and CDR2 YYNGEE. The CDR3 sequence is CASSPTRGTQYF. The CDR3 bases are TGTGCCAGCAGCCCCACCCGCGGCACGCAGTATTTT.

This clone turned up a few times. Compared with germline, one end of the junction differs, possibly owing to a read error. The chain recombines TRBV2 with TRBJ1-4; TRBD1 is a possible D gene (6 bases). The CDR3 contains 15 residues. The germline gives CDR1 SNHLY, CDR2 FYNNEI. CDR3 in amino acids: CASRSTGTPNGKLFF. The CDR3 DNA is TGTGCCAGCAGATCAACCGGGACACCAAATGGAAAACTGTTTTTT.

The chain employs TRBV6-6 and TRBJ1-3; the D is unclear. CDR1 MNHNY and CDR2 SVGAGI come from the germline V gene (reference sequence). V was cut by 7 bases and J by 2 bases, with 12 bases left in between. CDR3 length equals 14 residues. The CDR3 DNA follows: TGTGCCAGCACCCCTGACCGGGCTGGAAACACCATATATTTT. Translating it yields CASTPDRAGNTIYF.

The chain links TRBV19 to TRBJ1-3, with 7 bases fitting TRBD1. J lost 0 bases, V lost 8 bases, and 28 bases had no gene match. The germline CDR1 and CDR2 sequences are LNHDA and SQIVND (reference sequence). CDR3 length: 22 amino acids. The CDR3 sequence is CASEYVEKRNRGLPLSGNTIYF. CDR3 DNA: TGTGCCAGTGAATATGTAGAGAAACGGAACAGGGGATTACCACTCTCTGGAAACACCATATATTTT.

As concerns this clone: The sample contains more than one DNA sequence encoding this CDR3. This chain connects TRBV5-1 to TRBJ2-1; the match to TRBD2 covers 15 bases. The V gene end was trimmed by 8 bases and the J gene end by 2 bases; junction bases not matched to a gene: 11. Germline V CDR1 and CDR2: SGHRS, YFSETQ. The CDR3 consists of 18 residues. The CDR3 protein is CASSPHGTSGRTYNEQFF. The CDR3 nucleotides are TGCGCCAGTAGCCCTCATGGGACTAGCGGGAGGACCTACAATGAGCAGTTCTTC. The variable domain in full, with the rest retrieved from reference TRBV5-1 and TRBJ2-1, is KAGVTQTPRYLIKTRGQQVTLSCSPISGHRSVSWYQQTPGQGLQFLFEYFSETQRNKGNFPGRFSGRQFSNSRSEMNVSTLELGDSALYLCASSPHGTSGRTYNEQFFGPGTRLTVL.

Comments on this clone: One end of the junction fails to match germline, which may point to a read error. The chain recombines TRBV7-9 with TRBJ1-2; TRBD1 matches at 9 bases. This CDR3 contains 15 residues. CDR1 and CDR2 from the germline V gene are SEHNR and FQNEAQ (reference sequence). CDR3 in amino acids: CSSSHRLGQGSRYTF. CDR3 DNA sequence: TGTTCCAGCAGCCACCGTTTAGGACAGGGGAGTCGCTACACCTTC.

The V and J genes are TRBV14 and TRBJ2-7; perhaps TRBD2 as D (5 bases). V was shortened by 0 bases and J by 2 bases, with 14 bases between the two germline ends. CDR1 is SGHDN and CDR2 is FVKESK in the germline V gene. The CDR3 runs to 16 residues. The CDR3 reads CASSQEGSLGAYEQYF. The CDR3 region has the DNA TGTGCCAGCAGCCAAGAGGGTTCACTAGGCGCCTACGAGCAGTACTTC.

As DNA, the CDR3 is TGTGCCAGCCCCCCAAGAACCGAGCCGGGACAGGGTATGGGCTACACCTTC. This codes for CASPPRTEPGQGMGYTF. V and J are TRBV27 and TRBJ1-2, with 9 bases that match TRBD1. Trimming removed 8 bases from V and 8 bases from J; junction bases left unmatched: 21. Germline V gives CDR1 MNHEY, CDR2 SMNVEV (reference sequence). This CDR3 contains 17 residues.